The following is a TCR beta chain sequence with its context. In the original workflow: After removing out-of-frame reads, around 2,000,000 distinct TCRbeta sequences remained. The protocol was immunoSEQ multiplex PCR, while the TCRdb copy is restricted to in-frame clones and leaves out a portion. The V and J calls and the clone size are those of that table, but D and trimming were determined from the DNA. The sample lists about 62,000 clones, 60% to 85% occurring once. This record belongs to a study of memory CD4+ T cells and cytomegalovirus serostatus. On the study more broadly: This sample comes from healthy Belgian adults, 9 CMV seropositive, 24 seronegative.

Single viable CD3+CD4+CD8-CD45RO+ cells were sorted as the memory CD4+ T cells. Total CD4+ T cells were enriched by CD4 positive selection. The CDR3 covers 15 residues. Germline V gives CDR1 SGHRS, CDR2 YFSETQ. V lost 4 bases and J 4 bases, leaving 14 bases between the germline ends. The sequenced material came from memory CD4+ T cells from blood. The chain is built from TRBV5-1 and TRBJ2-2; no reliable D call. The TCR sequence derives from an adult in good health and CMV-seropositive. Here the CDR3 DNA reads TGCGCCAGCAGCGACCCTACGACACTCACCGGGGAGCTGTTTTTT. It specifies CASSDPTTLTGELFF.